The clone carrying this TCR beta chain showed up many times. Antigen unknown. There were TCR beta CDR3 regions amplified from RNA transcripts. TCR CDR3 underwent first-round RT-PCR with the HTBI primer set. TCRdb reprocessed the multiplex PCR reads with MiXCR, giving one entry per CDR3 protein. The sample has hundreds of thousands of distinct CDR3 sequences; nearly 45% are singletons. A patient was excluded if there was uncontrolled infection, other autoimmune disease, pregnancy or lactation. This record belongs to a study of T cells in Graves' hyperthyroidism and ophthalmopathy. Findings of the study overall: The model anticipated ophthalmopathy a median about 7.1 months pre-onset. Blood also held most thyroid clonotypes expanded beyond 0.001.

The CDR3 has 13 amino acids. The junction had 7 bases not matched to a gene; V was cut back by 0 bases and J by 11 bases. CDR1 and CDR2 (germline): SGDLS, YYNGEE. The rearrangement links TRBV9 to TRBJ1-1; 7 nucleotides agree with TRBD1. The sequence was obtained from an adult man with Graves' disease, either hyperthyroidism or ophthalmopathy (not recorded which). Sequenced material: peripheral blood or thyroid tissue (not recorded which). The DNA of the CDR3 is TGTGCCAGCAGCGTAGATCAGGGGGGCGACGCTTTCTTT. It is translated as CASSVDQGGDAFF. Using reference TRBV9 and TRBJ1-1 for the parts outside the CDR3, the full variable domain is DSGVTQTPKHLITATGQRVTLRCSPRSGDLSVYWYQQSLDQGLQFLIQYYNGEERAKGNILERFSAQQFPDLHSELNLSSLELGDSALYFCASSVDQGGDAFFGQGTRLTVV.